One and the same sample provided the 21 T cell receptor beta chains below, sequenced in a study of blood T cell repertoires in COVID-19. The method was immunoSEQ multiplex PCR; TCRdb's version includes in-frame clones alone and lacks a portion of them. The sample holds around 460,000 clones, 70% to 90% seen once. The material sequenced was peripheral blood. These receptors were taken from a man in his late teens or twenties with COVID-19, enrolled during active disease.

This clone was found a few times. V and J are TRBV27 and TRBJ1-5, with TRBD1 identical over 7 bases. Germline V gene sequence: CDR1 MNHEY, CDR2 SMNVEV (reference sequence). J was trimmed by 4 bases and V by 4 bases; bases with no gene match: 1. This CDR3 comprises 13 residues. The CDR3 DNA is TGTGCCAGCAGTTACAGGGGAAATCAGCCCCAGCATTTT. Translation gives CASSYRGNQPQHF.

The genes are TRBV18 and TRBJ1-6; possibly TRBD1 for D (6 bases). Germline loops: CDR1 KGHSH, CDR2 LQKENI. The CDR3 is 15 residues long. Trimming took 2 bases from V and 5 from J, leaving 10 bases between them. The CDR3 nucleotides read TGTGCCAGCTCACCAGGGACAATAAATAATTCACCCCTCCACTTT. Protein: CASSPGTINNSPLHF.

The V gene is TRBV6-1, the J gene TRBJ1-2; a possible D gene is TRBD1 (5 bases). The CDR3 sequence is 14 residues long. Trimming removed 1 base from V and 2 bases from J, with 8 bases in between. Germline V gives CDR1 MNHNS, CDR2 SASEGT. CDR3 region: CASSEVAGNYGYTF. The CDR3 bases are TGTGCCAGCAGTGAAGTCGCAGGGAACTATGGCTACACCTTC.

This clone was found once. The chain employs TRBV27 and TRBJ2-1; TRBD2 agrees at 10 bases. V shed 2 bases and J 10 bases; nucleotides not matched to a gene: 11. The CDR3 is made up of 16 amino acids. The germline V gene encodes CDR1 MNHEY and CDR2 SMNVEV (reference sequence). The CDR3 spells CASSLMRTSGPGEQFF. The CDR3 DNA sequence: TGTGCCAGCAGTTTAATGAGGACTAGCGGACCGGGGGAGCAGTTCTTC.

This chain connects TRBV25-1 to TRBJ2-5; 8 nucleotides line up with TRBD1. Germline CDR1 reads MGHDK; CDR2 reads SYGVNS. With 6 bases clipped from V and 7 bases from J, the junction kept 10 bases outside the gene matches. The CDR3 is 14 residues long. CDR3 loop: CASSLTGAGGTQYF. For the CDR3, the DNA is TGTGCCAGCAGCCTGACAGGGGCCGGGGGGACCCAGTACTTC.

The chain is built from TRBV14 and TRBJ2-2; 9 nucleotides agree with TRBD1. This CDR3 is 15 amino acids long. Germline V gene lookup returns CDR1 SGHDN and CDR2 FVKESK. Trimming cost V 4 bases and J 4 bases; bases outside gene matches: 4. CDR3 DNA sequence: TGTGCCAGCAGCCCCGGGACAGGGATCACCGGGGAGCTGTTTTTT. This gives the protein CASSPGTGITGELFF.

The genes are TRBV3-1 (or the pseudogene TRBV3-2) and TRBJ2-7; 7 bases agree with TRBD1. V shed 4 bases and J 5 bases; nucleotides not matched to a gene: 2. This CDR3 comprises 12 residues. Germline CDR1 LGHDT, CDR2 YNNKEL (reference sequence). CDR3 loop: CASSPDRNEQYF. The CDR3 DNA sequence: TGTGCCAGCAGCCCGGACAGGAACGAGCAGTACTTC.

The chain employs TRBV20-1 and TRBJ2-2, with D uncertain. The germline gives CDR1 DFQATT, CDR2 SNEGSKA (reference sequence). V shed 3 bases and J shed 0 bases, with 8 bases lying between them. The CDR3 has 14 amino acids. The CDR3 DNA sequence: TGCAGTGCTAGTGAAAATACGAACACCGGGGAGCTGTTTTTT. This translates into CSASENTNTGELFF.

The gene calls are TRBV14 and TRBJ2-7; 9 nucleotides match TRBD1. V shed 5 bases, J shed 2 bases, and the junction held 4 bases outside the gene matches. This CDR3 has 14 amino acids. Looked up from germline, CDR1 is SGHDN and CDR2 is FVKESK. For the CDR3, the DNA is TGTGCCAGCAGCGGGACAGGGCAAACCTACGAGCAGTACTTC. Translation: CASSGTGQTYEQYF.

The chain links TRBV3-1 (or the pseudogene TRBV3-2) to TRBJ2-1; TRBD2 is a possible D gene (5 bases). V lost 6 bases to trimming and J lost 6 bases, with 12 bases between them. Germline loops: CDR1 LGHDT, CDR2 YNNKEL (reference sequence). The CDR3 runs 13 residues. The CDR3 DNA reads as TGTGCCAGCAGTCCCGGGATAACCAATGAGCAGTTCTTC. It yields the protein CASSPGITNEQFF.

This clone was found once. The rearrangement links TRBV4-1 to TRBJ1-6; D might be TRBD1 (6 bases). The CDR3 length is 16 residues. V was trimmed by 0 bases and J by 6 bases, leaving 12 bases between them. Germline CDR1 reads MGHRA; CDR2 reads YSYEKL. The CDR3 sequence: CASSQDGGVGNSPLHF. The CDR3 DNA reads TGCGCCAGCAGCCAAGATGGGGGCGTCGGTAATTCACCCCTCCACTTT.

The chain has TRBV7-9 and TRBJ2-7, with 9 bases that match TRBD1. Germline V lookup: CDR1 SEHNR, CDR2 FQNEAQ (reference sequence). This CDR3 comprises 14 residues. J was trimmed by 7 bases and V by 5 bases; bases with no gene match: 9. CDR3 in amino acids: CASSVNRGLREQYF. CDR3 in DNA: TGTGCCAGCAGCGTTAACAGGGGGCTGAGGGAGCAGTACTTC.

CDR3 sequence (DNA): TGCAGCGTCAAGGGGCGGTTGAACACTGAAGCTTTCTTT. Residues: CSVKGRLNTEAFF. The chain links TRBV29-1 to TRBJ1-1; perhaps TRBD1 as D (5 bases). The CDR3 runs to 13 residues. V was shortened by 6 bases and J by 0 bases, with 11 bases between the two germline ends. Germline values: CDR1 SQVTM, CDR2 ANQGSEA.

This clone has only one observation. The rearrangement uses TRBV5-1 and TRBJ2-7; maybe TRBD2 (5 bases). This CDR3 comprises 14 residues. In germline, CDR1 is SGHRS, CDR2 YFSETQ. Trimming cost V 2 bases and J 3 bases, with 12 bases left between them. The CDR3 sequence: CASSLQRNLYEQYF. Here the CDR3 DNA reads TGCGCCAGCAGCTTACAGCGGAACCTCTACGAGCAGTACTTC.

The gene calls are TRBV7-9 and TRBJ2-2, with 7 bases fitting TRBD1. CDR1 is SEHNR and CDR2 is FQNEAQ in the germline V gene (reference sequence). The CDR3 has 18 residues. V dropped 3 bases and J dropped 0; count of bases not matched to a gene: 10. CDR3 sequence reads: CASSLSPQGGTNTGELFF. The DNA of the CDR3 is TGTGCCAGCAGCTTGAGTCCCCAAGGGGGCACGAACACCGGGGAGCTGTTTTTT.

The chain is built from TRBV12-2 and TRBJ2-7; TRBD1, as called in the table, went unchecked against the DNA. TRBV12-2 is an annotated pseudogene. This CDR3 is built from 16 residues. The DNA for the CDR3 is TGTGCAAGTCGCCCTCCCGCCGGGACAGGGGGCGGCGAGCAGTACTTC. Protein product: CASRPPAGTGGGEQYF.

V gene TRBV3-1 (or the pseudogene TRBV3-2) combines with J gene TRBJ2-1, with 8 bases fitting TRBD1. The germline V gene has CDR1 LGHDT and CDR2 YNNKEL (reference sequence). V was pared by 4 bases and J by 3 bases, with 5 bases of the junction left unmatched. This CDR3 region has 15 residues. The CDR3 loop is CASSPRQGFYNEQFF. Here the CDR3 DNA reads TGTGCCAGCAGCCCTCGACAGGGGTTCTACAATGAGCAGTTCTTC.

The chain has TRBV5-1 and TRBJ1-1; D uncertain. The germline gives CDR1 SGHRS, CDR2 YFSETQ. V gave up 1 base and J gave up 4 bases, with 17 bases separating them. This CDR3 is 16 amino acids long. The CDR3 is CASSLSSQSRFTEAFF. The CDR3 DNA follows: TGCGCCAGCAGCTTGTCGTCTCAAAGCCGGTTCACTGAAGCTTTCTTT.

The rearrangement uses TRBV12-3 or TRBV12-4 and TRBJ1-4; tentatively, D is TRBD1 (5 bases). V lost 3 bases, J lost 6 bases, and 8 bases lay in between. The CDR3 covers 13 residues. The CDR3 protein is CASSFGAHEKLFF. The CDR3 nucleotides read TGTGCCAGCAGTTTTGGGGCCCATGAAAAACTGTTTTTT.

The chain combines TRBV6-5 with TRBJ1-6; D gene unclear. Trimming left V 4 bases short and J 9 bases short, with 13 bases between. Looked up from germline, CDR1 is MNHEY and CDR2 is SVGAGI. The CDR3 length is 14 residues. The CDR3: CASSLASRGSPLHF. The CDR3 region has the DNA TGTGCCAGCAGTTTAGCGTCCCGAGGTTCACCCCTCCACTTT.

J is TRBJ1-6 and V is TRBV6-5; D is unresolved. The CDR3 runs 15 residues. Germline V gene lookup returns CDR1 MNHEY and CDR2 SVGAGI. V lost 11 bases and J 2 bases, leaving 16 bases between the germline ends. DNA for the CDR3: TGTGCCGTCGCGGCGGCGGGGACCTATAATTCACCCCTCCACTTT. Its protein product is CAVAAAGTYNSPLHF.